Each of the 12 T cell receptor beta chains below was sequenced from the same sample in a study of T cell responses to AZD1222 COVID-19 vaccine. TCRdb's copy holds only in-frame clones and misses some; the assay was immunoSEQ multiplex PCR. The repertoire holds under 90,000 clones, with around 82% as singletons. The starting material was peripheral blood, obtained 28 days after the second AZD1222 dose. The receptors were sampled from an adult who received the AZD1222 COVID-19 vaccine.

This chain links TRBV14 with TRBJ2-1, with 7 bases that match TRBD1. The trim removed 3 bases at V and 0 bases at J, leaving 5 bases unmatched. In germline, CDR1 is SGHDN, CDR2 FVKESK. CDR3 length equals 16 residues. The CDR3 sequence: CASSHRQGSSYNEQFF. The CDR3 nucleotides read TGTGCCAGCAGCCACCGACAGGGAAGCTCCTACAATGAGCAGTTCTTC.

The chain recombines TRBV29-1 with TRBJ1-1; unclear D gene. CDR1 and CDR2 from the germline V gene are SQVTM and ANQGSEA. The CDR3 has 13 residues. The germline V and J ends were trimmed by 3 bases and 0 bases, with 8 bases remaining between them. CDR3 region: CSVDRHLNTEAFF. The CDR3 DNA sequence: TGCAGCGTTGACAGACACCTGAACACTGAAGCTTTCTTT.

The rearrangement links TRBV27 to TRBJ2-2, with D possibly called TRBD1 or TRBD2 (7 bases each). The CDR3 has 15 residues. V lost 4 bases and J lost 6, with 15 bases in between. The germline gives CDR1 MNHEY, CDR2 SMNVEV (reference sequence). The chain's CDR3 is CASSSLQGRAGELFF. The CDR3 DNA reads as TGTGCCAGCAGTTCATTACAGGGGAGGGCCGGGGAGCTGTTTTTT.

This clone has a single count. J is TRBJ2-1 and V is TRBV27, with D possibly being TRBD2 (6 bases). This CDR3 is 13 amino acids long. Germline values: CDR1 MNHEY, CDR2 SMNVEV (reference sequence). The V gene lost 5 bases and the J gene lost 2 bases, with 7 bases spanning the gap. CDR3 in DNA: TGTGCCAGCAGTCTAGCGCCCTACAATGAGCAGTTCTTC. This sequence encodes CASSLAPYNEQFF.

The V call is TRBV5-1, the J call TRBJ1-6, with D possibly matching TRBD1 (6 bases). Trimming took off 4 bases at V and 11 bases at J, with 19 bases between the two ends. The CDR3 runs to 15 residues. Germline-derived CDR1 and CDR2 are SGHRS and YFSETQ. The CDR3 is CASSPGGGGITPLHF. The CDR3 DNA reads as TGCGCCAGCAGCCCGGGAGGGGGAGGAATTACACCCCTCCACTTT.

Comments on this clone: The sample carries other DNA sequences with the same CDR3. The chain recombines TRBV7-2 with TRBJ2-7; no clear D. The CDR3 is 11 residues long. V was shortened by 5 bases and J by 0 bases, with 2 bases between the two germline ends. The germline gives CDR1 SGHTA, CDR2 FQGNSA. CDR3 amino acids: CASSPSYEQYF. As DNA, the CDR3 is TGTGCCAGCAGCCCCTCCTACGAGCAGTACTTC.

The sample holds a few counts of this clone. The chain employs TRBV3-1 (or the pseudogene TRBV3-2) and TRBJ1-6; 8 positions agree with TRBD1. The length of the CDR3 is 15 residues. Germline V lookup: CDR1 LGHDT, CDR2 YNNKEL (reference sequence). V lost 1 base, J lost 9 bases, and 5 bases stayed unmatched. The CDR3 region is CASSQVAGGASPLHF. In nucleotides, the CDR3 is TGTGCCAGCAGCCAAGTGGCAGGGGGCGCTTCACCCCTCCACTTT.

V gene TRBV19 combines with J gene TRBJ1-1, with a weak D call TRBD1 (5 bases). Germline V gene sequence: CDR1 LNHDA, CDR2 SQIVND (reference sequence). This CDR3 is built from 13 residues. V was shortened by 7 bases and J by 5 bases, with 14 bases between the two germline ends. The CDR3 loop is CASTSIGGTEAFF. The CDR3, as DNA: TGTGCCAGTACCTCGATCGGGGGTACTGAAGCTTTCTTT.

This clone was counted a single time. The chain employs TRBV11-3 and TRBJ2-2; no reliable D call. Germline V gene lookup returns CDR1 SGHNT and CDR2 YENEEA. Trimming left V 4 bases short and J 5 bases short, with 8 bases between. This CDR3 region has 13 residues. The CDR3 is CASSSRLTGELFF. DNA of the CDR3: TGTGCCAGCAGCTCCCGGCTGACCGGGGAGCTGTTTTTT.

In DNA, the CDR3 is TGTGCCAGCAGTGAAGTATCTAGCGGGATTAACAATGAGCAGTTCTTC. Its translation: CASSEVSSGINNEQFF. The chain has TRBV2 and TRBJ2-1; 9 bases fit TRBD2. This CDR3 region has 16 residues. V shed 1 base and J 5 bases; nucleotides not matched to a gene: 6. Germline CDR1 SNHLY, CDR2 FYNNEI.

CDR3 protein: CARKGQGKTDTQYF. In DNA, the CDR3 is TGTGCCAGAAAGGGACAGGGGAAGACAGATACGCAGTATTTT. This chain connects TRBV2 to TRBJ2-3; the match to TRBD1 covers 10 bases. J lost 3 bases, V lost 9 bases, and 6 bases had no gene match. CDR3 size: 14 residues. Germline V gene lookup returns CDR1 SNHLY and CDR2 FYNNEI.

The chain is built from TRBV6-1 and TRBJ1-1, with D hard to call. This CDR3 is 15 amino acids long. Trimming removed 0 bases from V and 2 bases from J, with 10 bases in between. The germline V gene has CDR1 MNHNS and CDR2 SASEGT. Here the CDR3 DNA reads TGTGCCAGCAGTGAAGCGCGGGTAGTAAACACTGAAGCTTTCTTT. This gives the protein CASSEARVVNTEAFF.